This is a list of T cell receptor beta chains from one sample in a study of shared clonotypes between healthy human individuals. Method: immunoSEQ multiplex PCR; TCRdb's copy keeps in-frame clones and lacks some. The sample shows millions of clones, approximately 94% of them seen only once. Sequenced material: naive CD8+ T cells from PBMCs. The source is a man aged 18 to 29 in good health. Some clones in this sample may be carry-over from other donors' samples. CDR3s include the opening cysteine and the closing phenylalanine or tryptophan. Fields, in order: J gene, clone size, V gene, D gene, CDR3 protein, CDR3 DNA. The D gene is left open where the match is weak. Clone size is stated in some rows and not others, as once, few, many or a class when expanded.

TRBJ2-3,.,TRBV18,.,CASSLRADTQYF,TGTGCCAGCTCACTTAGGGCAGATACGCAGTATTTT
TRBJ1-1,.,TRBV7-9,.,CASSFAVNTEAFF,TGTGCCAGCAGCTTCGCGGTGAACACTGAAGCTTTCTTT
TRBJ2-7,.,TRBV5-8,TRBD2,CASSLSLADYEQYF,TGTGCCAGCAGCTTGTCCCTAGCGGACTACGAGCAGTACTTC
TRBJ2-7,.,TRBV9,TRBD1,CASSGPRTGDEQYF,TGTGCCAGCAGCGGCCCCCGGACAGGGGACGAGCAGTACTTC
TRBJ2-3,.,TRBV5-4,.,CASSRQGWNTDTQYF,TGTGCCAGCAGCCGGCAGGGGTGGAACACAGATACGCAGTATTTT
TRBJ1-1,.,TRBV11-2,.,CASSFSQAFF,TGTGCCAGCAGCTTTTCCCAAGCTTTCTTT
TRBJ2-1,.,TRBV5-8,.,CASSLRLVISYNEQFF,TGTGCCAGCAGCCTGAGACTAGTGATTTCCTACAATGAGCAGTTCTTC
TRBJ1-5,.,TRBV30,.,CAWSLDSYSNQPQHF,TGTGCCTGGAGTCTTGACAGCTATAGCAATCAGCCCCAGCATTTT
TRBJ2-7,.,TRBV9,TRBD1,CASTGTGGPIHF,TGTGCCAGCACCGGGACAGGGGGCCCTATTCACTTC
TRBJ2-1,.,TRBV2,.,CASSEGAGEQFF,TGTGCCAGCAGTGAAGGGGCTGGCGAGCAGTTCTTC
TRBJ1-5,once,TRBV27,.,CASSPAVGSNQPQHF,TGTGCCAGCAGTCCTGCGGTGGGGAGCAATCAGCCCCAGCATTTT
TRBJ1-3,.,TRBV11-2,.,CASSLENGVYSGNTIYF,TGTGCCAGCAGCTTAGAAAATGGTGTATACTCTGGAAACACCATATATTTT
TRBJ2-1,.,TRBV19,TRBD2,CASRVTSGSPNEQFF,TGTGCCAGTAGGGTGACTAGCGGGTCGCCCAATGAGCAGTTCTTC
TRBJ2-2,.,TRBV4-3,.,CASSQGPGGHTGELFF,TGCGCCAGCAGCCAAGGTCCAGGGGGGCACACCGGGGAGCTGTTTTTT